These 10 T cell receptor beta chains originate from one sample sequenced in a study of Graves' ophthalmopathy and Graves' hyperthyroidism. The authors amplified TCR beta CDR3 regions from RNA transcripts. RT-PCR with HTBI primers came first, then second-round multiplex PCR. One entry per CDR3 protein results from TCRdb running MiXCR on the multiplex PCR reads. The sample has around 520,000 distinct CDR3 sequences, 35% to 45% seen once; the top ten hold around 4%. The sequenced material came from peripheral blood or thyroid tissue (not recorded which). Receptors originate from an adult man with Graves' hyperthyroidism.

The chain couples TRBV7-3 to TRBJ1-4; D is undetermined. The CDR3 runs 16 residues. CDR1 and CDR2 from the germline V gene are SGHTA and FQGTGA. Trimming left V 5 bases short and J 0 bases short, with 13 bases between. Here the CDR3 DNA reads TGTGCCAGCAGCCTAAGCACCTTTGCAACTAATGAAAAACTGTTTTTT. Translation: CASSLSTFATNEKLFF.

A few counts support this clonotype. The chain links TRBV11-2 to TRBJ2-2; D might be TRBD2 (6 bases). Germline CDR1 and CDR2: SGHAT and FQNNGV. This CDR3 comprises 16 residues. V was cut by 5 bases and J by 6 bases, with 19 bases left in between. CDR3 coding DNA: TGTGCCAGCAGCCGGACGGGGGTTGCGGGTTCCGGGGAGCTGTTTTTT. This codes for CASSRTGVAGSGELFF. Full variable domain (remainder filled in from reference TRBV11-2 and TRBJ2-2): EAGVAQSPRYKIIEKRQSVAFWCNPISGHATLYWYQQILGQGPKLLIQFQNNGVVDDSQLPKDRFSAERLKGVDSTLKIQPAKLEDSAVYLCASSRTGVAGSGELFFGEGSRLTVL.

The rearrangement uses TRBV19 and TRBJ1-1; a weak D match, TRBD1 (6 bases). With 5 bases removed from V and 2 bases from J, the gap between germline ends came to 15 bases. Germline V gene sequence: CDR1 LNHDA, CDR2 SQIVND (reference sequence). The CDR3 length is 15 residues. CDR3 sequence reads: CASSSRRGANTEAFF. The DNA of the CDR3 is TGTGCCAGTAGTTCCCGCCGGGGGGCAAACACTGAAGCTTTCTTT.

As regards this clonotype: A read error may explain this, as a much larger clone is one base away. The rearrangement joins TRBV11-2 to TRBJ1-3; D gene uncertain. CDR3 size: 12 residues. V gave up 3 bases and J gave up 3 bases, with 3 bases separating them. Germline lookup yields CDR1 SGHAT and CDR2 FQNNGV. This CDR3 is CASSFVGNTIYF. For the CDR3, the DNA is TGTGCCAGCAGCTTTGTTGGAAACACCATATATTTT.

The rearrangement links TRBV13 to TRBJ2-5, with D possibly TRBD2 on 7 matching bases. This CDR3 has 13 residues. Germline V gene lookup returns CDR1 PRHDT and CDR2 FYEKMQ (reference sequence). V was pared by 6 bases and J by 4 bases, with 12 bases between. In nucleotides, the CDR3 is TGTGCCAGCAGGGTAAGGGGGGGAGAGACCCAGTACTTC. Protein product: CASRVRGGETQYF.

The genes are TRBV10-3 and TRBJ1-3; a possible D gene is TRBD1 (6 bases). The CDR3 runs 14 residues. V was trimmed by 3 bases and J by 7 bases, leaving 13 bases between them. Per the germline V gene, CDR1 is ENHRY and CDR2 is SYGVKD. In nucleotides, the CDR3 is TGTGCCATCAGTGATTTACAGGGTGGGAACACCATATATTTT. Translated, it gives CAISDLQGGNTIYF.

This clonotype has more than one count but fewer than ten. This rearrangement joins TRBV7-9 to TRBJ1-3; D ambiguous. The V and J ends lost 5 bases and 0 bases respectively, with 8 bases between them. The length of the CDR3 is 14 residues. CDR1 and CDR2 from the germline V gene are SEHNR and FQNEAQ (reference sequence). Here the CDR3 reads CASSPAYSGNTIYF. In DNA form, the CDR3 reads TGTGCCAGCAGCCCAGCCTACTCTGGAAACACCATATATTTT. Full variable domain (outside the CDR3, taken from reference TRBV7-9 and TRBJ1-3): DTGVSQNPRHKITKRGQNVTFRCDPISEHNRLYWYRQTLGQGPEFLTYFQNEAQLEKSRLLSDRFSAERPKGSFSTLEIQRTEQGDSAMYLCASSPAYSGNTIYFGEGSWLTVV.

This sequence joins TRBV2 and TRBJ1-6; D might be TRBD1 (5 bases). V was shortened by 10 bases and J by 9 bases, with 25 bases between the two germline ends. This CDR3 contains 16 residues. The germline CDR1 and CDR2 sequences are SNHLY and FYNNEI. CDR3 sequence reads: CATQLIGPGQGSPLHF. Here the CDR3 DNA reads TGTGCCACCCAGCTTATTGGTCCGGGGCAAGGTTCACCCCTCCACTTT. The full variable domain, with the rest looked up from reference TRBV2 and TRBJ1-6, is EPEVTQTPSHQVTQMGQEVILRCVPISNHLYFYWYRQILGQKVEFLVSFYNNEISEKSEIFDDQFSVERPDGSNFTLKIRSTKLEDSAMYFCATQLIGPGQGSPLHFGNGTRLTVT.

The V and J genes are TRBV7-9 and TRBJ2-7; 8 bases are shared with TRBD2. CDR1 and CDR2 from the germline V gene are SEHNR and FQNEAQ (reference sequence). This CDR3 comprises 14 residues. Trimming cost V 4 bases and J 3 bases; bases outside gene matches: 5. In nucleotides, the CDR3 is TGTGCCAGCAGCTCTAGCGGGTCGGTCTACGAGCAGTACTTC. It translates to CASSSSGSVYEQYF.

CDR3 sequence reads: CSVTENTIYF. The CDR3 bases are TGCAGCGTCACGGAGAACACCATATATTTT. The chain recombines TRBV29-1 with TRBJ1-3, with no clear D. The CDR3 extends over 10 amino acids. The V gene's germline CDR1 is SQVTM and CDR2 ANQGSEA. The V end was cut by 6 bases, the J end by 7 bases, with 7 bases between.